This entry lists 12 T cell receptor beta chains sequenced from one sample in a study of beta chain features in type 1 diabetes. No antigen has been identified for these receptors. Points from the study as a whole: Significant though moderate, a shortening of TCRB CDR3s appeared in all four CD4+ subsets of Type 1 diabetes patients.

Of the isolated RNA, all was reverse transcribed, and so the sequenced material was expressed TCRB transcripts. Only in-frame clones appear in the TCRdb table, and some are missing; sequencing was by immunoSEQ multiplex PCR. Of approximately 120,000 clones detected, roughly 17% appear once; the ten largest clones hold 2% to 3%. Sequencing input: central memory CD4+ T cells from blood. These receptors originate from a man aged 18-30 years with type 1 diabetes.

This clone turned up a few times. The rearrangement links TRBV6-5 to TRBJ2-4, with TRBD1 as a possible D gene (5 bases). Germline loops: CDR1 MNHEY, CDR2 SVGAGI. The V and J ends lost 6 bases and 0 bases respectively, with 12 bases between them. The CDR3 has 15 amino acids. The chain's CDR3 is CASSSRVLAKNIQYF. The DNA of the CDR3 is TGTGCCAGCAGCAGCAGGGTTTTAGCCAAAAACATTCAGTACTTC.

This sequence joins TRBV11-2 and TRBJ1-5; D uncertain. V lost 0 bases and J 2 bases, leaving 5 bases between the germline ends. The CDR3 extends over 14 amino acids. From germline, CDR1 is SGHAT and CDR2 FQNNGV. The CDR3 DNA sequence: TGTGCCAGCAGCTTAGATAGGGGCAATCAGCCCCAGCATTTT. Residues: CASSLDRGNQPQHF.

CDR3 sequence (DNA): TGTGCCAGCAGTTCGGACAGGGCTGGAAACACCATATATTTT. The encoded protein is CASSSDRAGNTIYF. The chain is built from TRBV7-2 and TRBJ1-3, with 8 bases lining up with TRBD1. The CDR3 is 14 amino acids. Germline V lookup: CDR1 SGHTA, CDR2 FQGNSA. The junction had 3 bases not matched to a gene; V was cut back by 6 bases and J by 2 bases.

Concerning this clone itself: Other DNA sequences in the same sample also yield this CDR3. The V and J genes are TRBV7-2 and TRBJ2-7; D not certain. V was trimmed by 2 bases and J by 3 bases, leaving 14 bases between them. The V gene's germline CDR1 is SGHTA and CDR2 FQGNSA. CDR3 length: 15 amino acids. The CDR3 sequence is CASSLSSLNLYEQYF. CDR3 in DNA: TGTGCCAGCAGCTTATCATCTCTTAACCTCTACGAGCAGTACTTC.

This clone was observed a single time. The V call is TRBV6-5, the J call TRBJ2-1; D may be TRBD2 (5 bases). V was pared by 4 bases and J by 0 bases, with 10 bases between. The CDR3 covers 15 residues. The germline V gene encodes CDR1 MNHEY and CDR2 SVGAGI. CDR3 DNA sequence: TGTGCCAGCAGTTCCGCGGGCGGCTCCTACAATGAGCAGTTCTTC. Encoded protein: CASSSAGGSYNEQFF.

Ten or more counts support this clone. The chain joins TRBV5-4 to TRBJ2-3; D possibly corresponds to TRBD2 (5 bases). Germline CDR1 is SGHNT and CDR2 is YYREEE (reference sequence). This CDR3 comprises 14 residues. Trimming removed 4 bases at V and 3 bases at J, with 12 bases between. CDR3 sequence: CASSLNGGTDTQYF. In DNA form, the CDR3 reads TGTGCCAGCAGCCTCAATGGCGGGACAGATACGCAGTATTTT.

The chain is built from TRBV4-2 and TRBJ2-1, with 8 bases that match TRBD2. The CDR3 has 14 amino acids. Germline CDR1 is LGHNA and CDR2 is YNFKEQ. Losses at the gene ends were 3 bases for V and 9 bases for J; bases not matched to a gene: 7. This CDR3 reads CASSHPGGPSEQFF. As DNA, the CDR3 is TGTGCCAGCAGCCACCCGGGAGGGCCGAGTGAGCAGTTCTTC.

The CDR3 here is CASSRGESNQPQHF. The CDR3 DNA reads as TGTGCCAGCAGCCGGGGAGAGAGCAATCAGCCCCAGCATTTT. The chain combines TRBV7-9 with TRBJ1-5; D is unresolved. From germline, CDR1 is SEHNR and CDR2 FQNEAQ (reference sequence). V gave up 5 bases and J gave up 1 base, with 9 bases separating them. CDR3 length: 14 amino acids.

The chain employs TRBV7-9 and TRBJ1-1; D is possibly TRBD1 (5 bases). Per germline, CDR1 SEHNR and CDR2 FQNEAQ (reference sequence). The CDR3 totals 13 residues. V lost 3 bases, J lost 4 bases, and 9 bases lay in between. CDR3 protein: CASSFLGLTEAFF. The CDR3 DNA reads TGTGCCAGCAGCTTCCTGGGACTCACTGAAGCTTTCTTT.

The rearrangement links TRBV5-1 to TRBJ2-3, with TRBD2 matching 11 bases. V shed 8 bases, J shed 1 base, and the junction held 3 bases outside the gene matches. CDR1 and CDR2 from the germline V gene are SGHRS and YFSETQ. The CDR3 has 14 residues. CDR3 sequence: CASRLAGRTDTQYF. The CDR3, as DNA: TGCGCCAGTCGACTAGCGGGGCGCACAGATACGCAGTATTTT.

In this sample, this clone turned up a few times. The chain employs TRBV28 and TRBJ1-1; D unclear. V was clipped by 6 bases and J by 6 bases, with 11 bases between them. The CDR3 is 12 amino acids. Germline-derived CDR1 and CDR2 are MDHEN and SYDVKM. The CDR3 sequence is CASSLERAEAFF. The CDR3, as DNA: TGTGCCAGCAGCCTCGAGAGAGCTGAAGCTTTCTTT.

In its sample, this clone was seen a few times. The rearrangement joins TRBV7-6 to TRBJ2-3; no definite D call. CDR3 size: 15 residues. Germline V gene data show CDR1 as SGHVS and CDR2 as FNYEAQ. The ends were cut back, 4 bases at V and 4 bases at J, with 15 bases in the middle. CDR3 DNA sequence: TGTGCCAGCAGCTCGACCTGGGCAGTTCCAGATACGCAGTATTTT. The encoded protein is CASSSTWAVPDTQYF.